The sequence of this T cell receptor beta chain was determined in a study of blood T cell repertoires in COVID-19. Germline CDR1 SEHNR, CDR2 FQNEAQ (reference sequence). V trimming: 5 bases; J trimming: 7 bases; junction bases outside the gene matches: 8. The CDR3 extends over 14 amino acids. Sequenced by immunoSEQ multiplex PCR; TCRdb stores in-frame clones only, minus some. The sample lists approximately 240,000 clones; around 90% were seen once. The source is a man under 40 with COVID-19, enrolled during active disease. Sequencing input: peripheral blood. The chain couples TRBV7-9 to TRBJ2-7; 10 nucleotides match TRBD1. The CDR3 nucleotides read TGTGCCAGCAGCACACGACAGGGGGCGCGGGAGCAGTACTTC. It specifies CASSTRQGAREQYF. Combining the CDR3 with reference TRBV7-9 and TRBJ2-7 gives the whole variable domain DTGVSQNPRHKITKRGQNVTFRCDPISEHNRLYWYRQTLGQGPEFLTYFQNEAQLEKSRLLSDRFSAERPKGSFSTLEIQRTEQGDSAMYLCASSTRQGAREQYFGPGTRLTVT.